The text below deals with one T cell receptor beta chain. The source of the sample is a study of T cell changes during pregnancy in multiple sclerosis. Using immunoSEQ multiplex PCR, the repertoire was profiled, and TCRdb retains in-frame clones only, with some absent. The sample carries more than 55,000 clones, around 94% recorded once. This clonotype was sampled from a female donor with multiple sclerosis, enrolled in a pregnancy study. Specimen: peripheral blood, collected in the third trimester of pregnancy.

The CDR3 coding sequence is TGTGCCAGTAGTCGAATACTAGCGGGAGCCGTCAATGAGCAGTTCTTC. Translation gives CASSRILAGAVNEQFF. The J gene is TRBJ2-1, the V gene TRBV19; 11 nucleotides line up with TRBD2. V trimming: 5 bases; J trimming: 6 bases; junction bases outside the gene matches: 9. This CDR3 has 16 amino acids. Germline-derived CDR1 and CDR2 are LNHDA and SQIVND (reference sequence).